These 11 T cell receptor beta chains came from one sample sequenced in a study of T cell changes during pregnancy in multiple sclerosis. This table comes from immunoSEQ multiplex PCR, and its TCRdb copy is limited to in-frame clones, with some not included. The sample holds roughly 89,000 clones, 85% to 95% seen once. Sequencing was performed on peripheral blood, taken in the first trimester of pregnancy. These receptor sequences come from a female donor with multiple sclerosis, enrolled in a pregnancy study.

The rearrangement links TRBV7-3 to TRBJ2-2; 14 bases map to TRBD2. Per the germline V gene, CDR1 is SGHTA and CDR2 is FQGTGA. CDR3 length equals 15 residues. Trimming cost V 8 bases and J 5 bases; bases outside gene matches: 4. The CDR3 bases are TGTGCCAGCGGAGGGACTAGCGGGGGAACCGGGGAGCTGTTTTTT. It specifies CASGGTSGGTGELFF.

The rearrangement links TRBV6-6 to TRBJ2-2; 9 bases are a match to TRBD2. The junction had 8 bases not matched to a gene; V was cut back by 7 bases and J by 5 bases. This CDR3 comprises 15 residues. Germline-derived CDR1 and CDR2 are MNHNY and SVGAGI (reference sequence). The CDR3 loop reads CASTTAGGGTGELFF. DNA of the CDR3: TGTGCCAGCACCACAGCGGGGGGTGGGACCGGGGAGCTGTTTTTT.

The chain is built from TRBV15 and TRBJ1-6; a possible D gene is TRBD1 (5 bases). Trimming shortened V by 0 bases and J by 12 bases, and 9 bases separated the two germline ends. This CDR3 comprises 13 residues. Germline CDR1 is LNHNV and CDR2 is YYDKDF (reference sequence). In DNA form, the CDR3 reads TGTGCCACCAGCAGAGAAAAGGACAAACCCCTCCACTTT. Protein sequence: CATSREKDKPLHF.

The chain links TRBV6-6 to TRBJ2-7; D is perhaps TRBD1 (7 bases). Germline V gene lookup returns CDR1 MNHNY and CDR2 SVGAGI (reference sequence). The CDR3 contains 14 residues. Between the trimmed V and J ends, which lost 6 bases and 1 base, there was a span of 13 bases. Here the CDR3 reads CASRRGQNSYEQYF. The CDR3 nucleotides are TGTGCCAGCAGGCGGGGACAGAATTCCTACGAGCAGTACTTC.

The rearrangement joins TRBV25-1 to TRBJ1-5, with D unresolved. The CDR3 sequence is 15 residues long. The V end was cut by 5 bases, the J end by 7 bases, with 18 bases between. CDR1 is MGHDK and CDR2 is SYGVNS in the germline V gene. The CDR3: CASSPWTVSGQPQHF. CDR3 bases: TGTGCCAGCAGTCCGTGGACGGTTTCGGGACAGCCCCAGCATTTT.

This sequence joins TRBV6-5 and TRBJ2-7, with D possibly TRBD1 on 5 matching bases. The CDR3 extends over 15 amino acids. Germline V gene lookup returns CDR1 MNHEY and CDR2 SVGAGI. V was clipped by 6 bases and J by 2 bases, with 17 bases between them. The CDR3 DNA sequence: TGTGCCAGCAGGACCCCCCCCAGGGCACCCTACGAGCAGTACTTC. This gives the protein CASRTPPRAPYEQYF.

The rearrangement joins TRBV14 to TRBJ1-1, with no clear D. The CDR3 sequence is 13 residues long. V was pared by 4 bases and J by 11 bases, with 17 bases between. CDR1 is SGHDN, CDR2 FVKESK, per germline. The CDR3 loop reads CASSLIVKGAAFF. The CDR3 DNA follows: TGTGCCAGCAGCCTCATAGTTAAGGGAGCGGCTTTCTTT.

The V gene is TRBV7-3, the J gene TRBJ1-1; unclear D gene. The V gene's germline CDR1 is SGHTA and CDR2 FQGTGA. The CDR3 has 16 residues. The ends were cut back, 5 bases at V and 0 bases at J, with 16 bases in the middle. The CDR3 loop is CASSPLRTSMNTEAFF. DNA for the CDR3: TGTGCCAGCAGCCCACTTCGTACGAGCATGAACACTGAAGCTTTCTTT. The full variable domain, completed using reference TRBV7-3 and TRBJ1-1, is GAGVSQTPSNKVTEKGKYVELRCDPISGHTALYWYRQSLGQGPEFLIYFQGTGAADDSGLPNDRFFAVRPEGSVSTLKIQRTERGDSAVYLCASSPLRTSMNTEAFFGQGTRLTVV.

The J gene is TRBJ1-5, the V gene TRBV2; no clear D. CDR3 size: 16 residues. Trimming took off 1 base at V and 2 bases at J, with 12 bases between the two ends. CDR1 and CDR2 from the germline V gene are SNHLY and FYNNEI. The CDR3 is CASSEGVFSGNQPQHF. The CDR3 DNA reads TGTGCCAGCAGTGAAGGTGTCTTTTCAGGCAATCAGCCCCAGCATTTT.

In this sample, this clone turned up once. This chain joins TRBV15 and TRBJ2-7; weak D call: TRBD1 (5 bases). Trimming took off 3 bases at V and 2 bases at J, with 11 bases between the two ends. CDR3 length: 14 residues. Germline V gene data show CDR1 as LNHNV and CDR2 as YYDKDF (reference sequence). The CDR3 region has the DNA TGTGCCACCAGCAGGCAGGACAAAGCCTACGAGCAGTACTTC. Its protein product is CATSRQDKAYEQYF.

The V gene is TRBV27, the J gene TRBJ2-4; the match to TRBD2 covers 7 bases. J gave up 2 bases and V 1 base, and 8 bases lay outside the gene matches. Germline V gene lookup returns CDR1 MNHEY and CDR2 SMNVEV (reference sequence). The CDR3 covers 17 residues. The CDR3 spells CASSLLGGYATKNIQYF. CDR3 in DNA: TGTGCCAGCAGTTTATTGGGGGGGTATGCGACCAAAAACATTCAGTACTTC.